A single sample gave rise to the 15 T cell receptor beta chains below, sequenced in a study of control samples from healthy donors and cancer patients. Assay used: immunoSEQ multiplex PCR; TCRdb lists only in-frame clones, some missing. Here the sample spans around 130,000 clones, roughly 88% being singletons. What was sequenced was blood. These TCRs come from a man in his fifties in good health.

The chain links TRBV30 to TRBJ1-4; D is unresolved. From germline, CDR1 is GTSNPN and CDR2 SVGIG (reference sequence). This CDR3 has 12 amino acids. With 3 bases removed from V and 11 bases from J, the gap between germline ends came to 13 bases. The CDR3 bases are TGTGCCTGGAGGACCTCGGATGTCAAACTGTTTTTT. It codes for CAWRTSDVKLFF.

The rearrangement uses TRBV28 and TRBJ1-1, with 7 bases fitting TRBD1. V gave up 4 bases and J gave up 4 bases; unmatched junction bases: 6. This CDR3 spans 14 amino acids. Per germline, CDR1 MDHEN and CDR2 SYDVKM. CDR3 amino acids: CASSYNRGFTEAFF. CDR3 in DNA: TGTGCCAGCAGTTACAACAGGGGTTTCACTGAAGCTTTCTTT.

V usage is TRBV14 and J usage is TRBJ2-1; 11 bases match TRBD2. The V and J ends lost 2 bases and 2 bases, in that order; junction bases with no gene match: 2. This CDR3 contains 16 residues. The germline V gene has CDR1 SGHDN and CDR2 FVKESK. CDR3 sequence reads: CASSQLAGGTYNEQFF. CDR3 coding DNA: TGTGCCAGCAGCCAACTAGCGGGGGGCACCTACAATGAGCAGTTCTTC.

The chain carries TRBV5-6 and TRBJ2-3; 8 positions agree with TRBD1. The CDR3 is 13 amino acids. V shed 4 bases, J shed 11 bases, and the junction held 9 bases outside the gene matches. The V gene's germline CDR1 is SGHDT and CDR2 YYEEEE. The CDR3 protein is CASSPTRQGMQYF. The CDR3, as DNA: TGTGCCAGCAGCCCCACCCGACAGGGGATGCAGTATTTT.

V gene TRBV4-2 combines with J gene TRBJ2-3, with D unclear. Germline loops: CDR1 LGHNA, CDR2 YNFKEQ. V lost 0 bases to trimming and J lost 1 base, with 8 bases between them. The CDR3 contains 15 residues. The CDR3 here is CASSQDPTRTDTQYF. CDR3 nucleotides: TGTGCCAGCAGCCAAGATCCCACGCGCACAGATACGCAGTATTTT.

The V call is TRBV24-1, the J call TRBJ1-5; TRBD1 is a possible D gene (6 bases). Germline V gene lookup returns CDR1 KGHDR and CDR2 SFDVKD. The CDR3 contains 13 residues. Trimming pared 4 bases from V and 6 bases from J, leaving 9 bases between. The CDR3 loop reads CATSDRGGQPQHF. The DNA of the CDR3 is TGTGCCACCAGTGACAGGGGAGGTCAGCCCCAGCATTTT.

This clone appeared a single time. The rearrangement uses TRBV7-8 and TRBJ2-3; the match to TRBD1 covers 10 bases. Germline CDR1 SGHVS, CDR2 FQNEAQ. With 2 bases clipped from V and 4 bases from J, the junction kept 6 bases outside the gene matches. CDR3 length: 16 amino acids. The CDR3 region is CASSLRDRGRADTQYF. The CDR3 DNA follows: TGTGCCAGCAGCTTACGAGACAGGGGGCGAGCAGATACGCAGTATTTT. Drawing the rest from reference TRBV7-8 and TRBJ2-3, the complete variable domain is GAGVSQSPRYKVAKRGQDVALRCDPISGHVSLFWYQQALGQGPEFLTYFQNEAQLDKSGLPSDRFFAERPEGSVSTLKIQRTQQEDSAVYLCASSLRDRGRADTQYFGPGTRLTVL.

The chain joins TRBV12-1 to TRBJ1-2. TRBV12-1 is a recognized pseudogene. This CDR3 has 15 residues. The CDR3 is CASSFTAKIYYGYTF. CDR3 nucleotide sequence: TGTGCCAGCAGCTTCACCGCAAAGATATACTATGGCTACACCTTC.

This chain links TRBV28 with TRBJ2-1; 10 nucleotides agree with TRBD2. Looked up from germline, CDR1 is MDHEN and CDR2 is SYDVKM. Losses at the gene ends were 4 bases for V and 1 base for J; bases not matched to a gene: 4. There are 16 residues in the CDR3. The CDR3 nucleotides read TGTGCCAGCAGTTCCTTAGCGGGGGGTTCCTACAATGAGCAGTTCTTC. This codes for CASSSLAGGSYNEQFF.

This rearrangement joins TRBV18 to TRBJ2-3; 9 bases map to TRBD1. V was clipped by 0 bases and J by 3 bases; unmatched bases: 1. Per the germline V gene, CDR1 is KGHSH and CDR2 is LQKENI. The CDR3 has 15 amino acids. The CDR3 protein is CASSPPGTGTDTQYF. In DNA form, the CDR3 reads TGTGCCAGCTCACCACCCGGGACAGGGACAGATACGCAGTATTTT.

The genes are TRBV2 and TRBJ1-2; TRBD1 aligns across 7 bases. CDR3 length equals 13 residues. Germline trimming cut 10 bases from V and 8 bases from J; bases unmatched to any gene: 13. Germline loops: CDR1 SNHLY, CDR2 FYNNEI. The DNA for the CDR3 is TGTGCCACCACGGGACAGTGGGCGGGAGGCTACACCTTC. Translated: CATTGQWAGGYTF.

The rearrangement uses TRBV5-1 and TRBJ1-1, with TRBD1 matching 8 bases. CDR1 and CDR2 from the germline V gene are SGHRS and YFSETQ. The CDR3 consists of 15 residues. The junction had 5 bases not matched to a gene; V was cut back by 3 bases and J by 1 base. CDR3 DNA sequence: TGCGCCAGCAGCTCCCAGGACAGGGAGAACACTGAAGCTTTCTTT. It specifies CASSSQDRENTEAFF.

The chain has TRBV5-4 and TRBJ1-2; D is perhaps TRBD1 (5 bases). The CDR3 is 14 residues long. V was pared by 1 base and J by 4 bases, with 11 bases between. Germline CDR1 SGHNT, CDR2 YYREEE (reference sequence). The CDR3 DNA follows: TGTGCCAGCAGCTTGTTTCAGGGTGGCTATGGCTACACCTTC. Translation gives CASSLFQGGYGYTF.

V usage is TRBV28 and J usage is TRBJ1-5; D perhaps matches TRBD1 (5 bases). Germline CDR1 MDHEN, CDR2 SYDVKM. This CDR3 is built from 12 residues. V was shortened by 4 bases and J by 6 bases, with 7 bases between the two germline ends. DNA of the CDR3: TGTGCCAGCAGTTGGGGGTCTCAGCCCCAGCATTTT. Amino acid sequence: CASSWGSQPQHF. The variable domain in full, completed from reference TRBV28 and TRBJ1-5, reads DVKVTQSSRYLVKRTGEKVFLECVQDMDHENMFWYRQDPGLGLRLIYFSYDVKMKEKGDIPEGYSVSREKKERFSLILESASTNQTSMYLCASSWGSQPQHFGDGTRLSIL.

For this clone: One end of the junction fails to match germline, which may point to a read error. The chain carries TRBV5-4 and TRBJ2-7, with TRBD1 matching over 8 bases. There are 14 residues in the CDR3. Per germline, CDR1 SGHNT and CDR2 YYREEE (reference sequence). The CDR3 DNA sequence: TGTGCCAGCAGCTTCGGACAGGGCTCCCACGAGCAGTACTTC. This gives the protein CASSFGQGSHEQYF.